This T cell receptor beta chain is from a study of CD8 T cells in Susac syndrome. A quantity of about 0.5 to 1 ug RNA underwent reverse transcription using random hexamers. Via MiXCR, TCRdb re-called the immunoSEQ multiplex PCR reads, giving one row per CDR3 protein. The sample includes about 190,000 distinct CDR3 sequences, 80% to 95% of them seen just once. V shed 7 bases, J shed 4 bases, and the junction held 11 bases outside the gene matches. The CDR3 has 17 amino acids. Germline V lookup: CDR1 SGHTA, CDR2 FQGNSA. The sample consisted of CD4+ T cells from PBMCs. The origin of this receptor is a human donor in good health. The chain carries TRBV7-2 and TRBJ2-1; 12 bases agree with TRBD2. Here the CDR3 reads CASILAGGNSPYNEQFF. In DNA form, the CDR3 reads TGTGCCAGCATACTAGCGGGGGGCAATTCCCCTTACAATGAGCAGTTCTTC.